This T cell receptor (beta chain) originates from a study of cytomegalovirus exposure and HLA in healthy donors (dated by TCRdb to about 2017). Study-level background: A later analysis indicated that the 95 to 150 validation repertoires were generated on the platform also employed for the 600 to 750 repertoires of the first cohort. The study was designed to test whether signatures of past pathogen exposure could be identified by cataloging public T cell receptors. A separate validation cohort of roughly 120 different subjects was used in addition to the approximately 700-subject first cohort. The study combined high-throughput TCR immunosequencing, statistical association of individual TCRs with disease status, and machine learning to predict cytomegalovirus infection status. Overall study outcomes, separate from this receptor: A later analysis had no HLA typing for the validation cohort, so co-occurrence there was scored across all 120 or so repertoires. According to the authors, the approach could potentially be generalized to other disease states and immunological phenotypes. The classifier was reported to diagnose cytomegalovirus status with high specificity and sensitivity in both the original cohort and the validation cohort. Of the cluster scores, 85% to 95% were above 0 in a later analysis, which found that TCRs clustered in the first cohort also tended to co-occur in the 95 to 150 validation repertoires. The study listed 164 TCR beta chains as associated with cytomegalovirus. Most TCR sequences were seen in very few donors, while some public TCRs were found in many individuals. In vitro tests confirmed that three of the cytomegalovirus-associated TCR beta chains recognize cytomegalovirus antigens.

This clone appeared a single time. This clone's antigen is unknown. Qualities for individual bases were not recorded, and no much larger clone is one base off. Donors formed part of the validation cohort, which comprised over a hundred subjects and was distinct from the first cohort of roughly 600 subjects. Library prep was done by the immunoSEQ multiplex PCR assay. Regarding the original processing steps: A statistical classification framework was developed to diagnose cytomegalovirus status using the catalog of TCR beta chain sequences. This is the immuneACCESS table as TCRdb keeps it, with only in-frame sequences that have V and J called. A part of the clones is gone; compared with another copy, unresolved V genes explain less than half, and the rest is unexplained. For V, J and clone size, that table is used; D and trimming come from the DNA. Here the sample has around 160,000 clones; about 85% occur a single time. Of the sample, approximately 2% is held by the ten largest clones.

V gives up 6 bases and J gives up 10 bases, and the segment between their germline ends measures 15 bases. For CDR1 and CDR2, the germline V gene (reference sequence) lists SEHNR and FQNEAQ. The CDR3 numbers 12 residues from cysteine through phenylalanine. Only CDR3 DNA is held: 36 bases, read in frame from base 1. The rearrangement combines TRBV7-9 with TRBJ2-5; no D gene is confidently identified. The sequence derives from a man aged 25-45 years in good health and CMV-seropositive. The sequenced material came from PBMCs. The DNA reads TGTGCCAGCAGTCCCATCCCTAGAGACCAGTACTTC. It translates to CASSPIPRDQYF.